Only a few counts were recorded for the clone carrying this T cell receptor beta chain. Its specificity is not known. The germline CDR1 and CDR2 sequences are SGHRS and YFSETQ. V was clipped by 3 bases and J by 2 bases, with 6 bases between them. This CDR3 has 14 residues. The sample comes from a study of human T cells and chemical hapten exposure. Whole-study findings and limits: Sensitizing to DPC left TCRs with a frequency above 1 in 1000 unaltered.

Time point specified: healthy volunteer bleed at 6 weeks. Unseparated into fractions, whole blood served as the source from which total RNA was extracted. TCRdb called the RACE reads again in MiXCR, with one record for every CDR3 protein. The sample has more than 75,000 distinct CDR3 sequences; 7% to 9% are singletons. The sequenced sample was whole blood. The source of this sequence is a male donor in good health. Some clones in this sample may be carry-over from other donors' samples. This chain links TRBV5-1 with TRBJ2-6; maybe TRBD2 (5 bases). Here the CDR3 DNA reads TGCGCCAGCAGCTCGGGGACTGGGGCCAACGTCCTGACTTTC. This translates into CASSSGTGANVLTF.